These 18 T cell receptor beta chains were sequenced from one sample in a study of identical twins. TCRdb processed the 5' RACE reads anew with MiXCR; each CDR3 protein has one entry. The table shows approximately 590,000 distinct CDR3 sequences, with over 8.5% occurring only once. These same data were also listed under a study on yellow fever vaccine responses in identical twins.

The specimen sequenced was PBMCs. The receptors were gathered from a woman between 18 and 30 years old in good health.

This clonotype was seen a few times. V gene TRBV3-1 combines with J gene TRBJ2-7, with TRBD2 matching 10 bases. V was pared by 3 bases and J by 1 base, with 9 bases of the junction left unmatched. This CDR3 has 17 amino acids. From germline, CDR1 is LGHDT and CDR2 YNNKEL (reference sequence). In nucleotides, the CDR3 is TGTGCCAGCAGCCATGCCCCTAGCGGGAGTTTTTCCTACGAGCAGTACTTC. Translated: CASSHAPSGSFSYEQYF.

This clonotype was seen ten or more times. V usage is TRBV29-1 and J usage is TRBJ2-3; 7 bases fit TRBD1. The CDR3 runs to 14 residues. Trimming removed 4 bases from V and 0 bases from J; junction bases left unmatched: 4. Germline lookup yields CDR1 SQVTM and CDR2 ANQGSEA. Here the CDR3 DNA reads TGCAGCGTTGCCCCGACAGGGAGCACAGATACGCAGTATTTT. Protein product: CSVAPTGSTDTQYF.

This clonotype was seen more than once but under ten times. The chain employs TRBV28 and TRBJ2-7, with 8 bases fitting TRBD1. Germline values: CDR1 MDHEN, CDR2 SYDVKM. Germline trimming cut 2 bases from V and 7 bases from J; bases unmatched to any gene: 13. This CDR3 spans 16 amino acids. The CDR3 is CASSLLPAGGSGEQYF. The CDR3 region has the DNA TGTGCCAGCAGTTTACTTCCTGCAGGGGGCTCGGGGGAGCAGTACTTC. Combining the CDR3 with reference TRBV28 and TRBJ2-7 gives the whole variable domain DVKVTQSSRYLVKRTGEKVFLECVQDMDHENMFWYRQDPGLGLRLIYFSYDVKMKEKGDIPEGYSVSREKKERFSLILESASTNQTSMYLCASSLLPAGGSGEQYFGPGTRLTVT.

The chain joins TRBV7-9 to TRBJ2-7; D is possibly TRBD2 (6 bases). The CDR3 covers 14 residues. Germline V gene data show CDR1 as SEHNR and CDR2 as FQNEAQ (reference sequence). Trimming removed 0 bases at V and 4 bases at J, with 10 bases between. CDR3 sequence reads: CASSLARGKYEQYF. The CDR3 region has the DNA TGTGCCAGCAGCTTAGCCCGGGGGAAATACGAGCAGTACTTC.

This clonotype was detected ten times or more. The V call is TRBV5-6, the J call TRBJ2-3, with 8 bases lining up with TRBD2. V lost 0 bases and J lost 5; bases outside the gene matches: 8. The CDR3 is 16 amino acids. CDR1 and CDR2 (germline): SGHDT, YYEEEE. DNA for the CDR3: TGTGCCAGCAGCTTGGTCAGCGGGAGAGCTGAAGATACGCAGTATTTT. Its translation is CASSLVSGRAEDTQYF.

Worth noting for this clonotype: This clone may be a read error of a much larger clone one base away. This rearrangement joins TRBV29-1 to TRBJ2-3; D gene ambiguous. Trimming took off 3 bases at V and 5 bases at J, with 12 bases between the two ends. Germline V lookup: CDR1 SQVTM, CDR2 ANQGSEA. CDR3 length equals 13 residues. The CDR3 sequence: CSVDGILLDTQYF. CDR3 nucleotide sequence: TGCAGCGTTGACGGTATCCTCCTAGATACGCAGTATTTT.

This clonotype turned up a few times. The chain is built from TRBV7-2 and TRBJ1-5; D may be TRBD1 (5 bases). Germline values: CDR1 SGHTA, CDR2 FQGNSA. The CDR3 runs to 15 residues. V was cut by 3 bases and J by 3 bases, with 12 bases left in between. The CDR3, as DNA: TGTGCCAGCAGCTTGCTCGGGGGGTCCAATCAGCCCCAGCATTTT. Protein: CASSLLGGSNQPQHF.

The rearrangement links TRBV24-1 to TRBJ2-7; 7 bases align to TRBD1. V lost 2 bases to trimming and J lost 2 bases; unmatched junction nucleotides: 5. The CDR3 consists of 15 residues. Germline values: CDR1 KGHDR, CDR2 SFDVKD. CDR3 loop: CATSDSRDRPYEQYF. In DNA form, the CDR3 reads TGTGCCACCAGTGATTCCCGGGACAGACCCTACGAGCAGTACTTC.

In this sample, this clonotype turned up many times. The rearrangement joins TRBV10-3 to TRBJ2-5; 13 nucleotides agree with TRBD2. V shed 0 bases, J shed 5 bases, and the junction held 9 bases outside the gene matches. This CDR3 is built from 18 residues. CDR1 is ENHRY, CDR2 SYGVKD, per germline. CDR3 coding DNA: TGTGCCATCAGTGAGTCTACTAGCGGGAGGGCCATATCGGAGACCCAGTACTTC. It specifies CAISESTSGRAISETQYF.

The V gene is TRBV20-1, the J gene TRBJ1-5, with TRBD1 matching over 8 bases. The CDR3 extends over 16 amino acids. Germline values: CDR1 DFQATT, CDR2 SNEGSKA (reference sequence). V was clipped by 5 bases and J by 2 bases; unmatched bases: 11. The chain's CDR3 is CSARRQGTSGNQPQHF. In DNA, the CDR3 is TGCAGTGCTCGAAGACAGGGGACCTCTGGCAATCAGCCCCAGCATTTT.

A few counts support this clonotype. The CDR3 loop reads CASSPYSIAGQGPYNEQFF. The CDR3 coding sequence is TGTGCCAGCTCACCATACTCAATAGCGGGACAGGGACCCTACAATGAGCAGTTCTTC. This chain links TRBV18 with TRBJ2-1; possible D gene TRBD1, 9 bases. The CDR3 is 19 amino acids. Trimming pared 2 bases from V and 2 bases from J, leaving 22 bases between. Germline V gene sequence: CDR1 KGHSH, CDR2 LQKENI.

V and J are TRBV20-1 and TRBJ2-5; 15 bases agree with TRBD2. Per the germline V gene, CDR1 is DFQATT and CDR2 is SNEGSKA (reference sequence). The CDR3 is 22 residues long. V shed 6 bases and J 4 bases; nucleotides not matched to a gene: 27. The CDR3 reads CSARGVSLQAGTSGRPSETQYF. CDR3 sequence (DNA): TGCAGTGCCCGTGGAGTCAGCCTACAAGCCGGGACTAGCGGGAGGCCTTCAGAGACCCAGTACTTC.

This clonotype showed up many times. In nucleotides, the CDR3 is TGCGCCAGTTCACAGGGCACTGCTGGGGCCAACGTCCTGACTTTC. Encoded protein: CASSQGTAGANVLTF. J is TRBJ2-6 and V is TRBV5-1; perhaps TRBD1 as D (6 bases). Germline CDR1 and CDR2: SGHRS and YFSETQ. The CDR3 has 15 residues. Trimming took 8 bases from V and 2 from J, leaving 14 bases between them. Supplemented by reference TRBV5-1 and TRBJ2-6, the full variable domain reads KAGVTQTPRYLIKTRGQQVTLSCSPISGHRSVSWYQQTPGQGLQFLFEYFSETQRNKGNFPGRFSGRQFSNSRSEMNVSTLELGDSALYLCASSQGTAGANVLTFGAGSRLTVL.

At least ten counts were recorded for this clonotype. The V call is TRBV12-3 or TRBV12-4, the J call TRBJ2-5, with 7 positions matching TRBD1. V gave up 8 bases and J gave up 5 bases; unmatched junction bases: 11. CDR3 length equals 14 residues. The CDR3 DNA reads TGTGCCAGCGGGGTACCGGGACAGAGGGAGACCCAGTACTTC. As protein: CASGVPGQRETQYF.

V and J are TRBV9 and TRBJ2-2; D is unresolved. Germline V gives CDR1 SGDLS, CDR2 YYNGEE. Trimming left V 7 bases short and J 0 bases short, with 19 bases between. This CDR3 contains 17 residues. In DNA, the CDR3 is TGTGCCAGCGCGCCAGGTGCCATAACCCCGAACACCGGGGAGCTGTTTTTT. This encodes CASAPGAITPNTGELFF.

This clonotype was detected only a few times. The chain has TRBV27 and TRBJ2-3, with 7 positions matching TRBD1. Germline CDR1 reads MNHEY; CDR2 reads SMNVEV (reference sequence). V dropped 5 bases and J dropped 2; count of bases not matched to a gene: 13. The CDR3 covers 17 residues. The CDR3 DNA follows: TGTGCCAGCAGTATAACAGGGGCCTTAGGTGCCACAGATACGCAGTATTTT. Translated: CASSITGALGATDTQYF.

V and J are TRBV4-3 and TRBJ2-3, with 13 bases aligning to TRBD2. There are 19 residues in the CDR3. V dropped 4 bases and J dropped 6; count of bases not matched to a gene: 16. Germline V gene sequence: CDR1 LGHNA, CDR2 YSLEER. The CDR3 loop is CASSPVSSGLAGDWDTQYF. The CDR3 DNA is TGCGCCAGCAGCCCCGTTAGTTCCGGACTAGCGGGAGATTGGGATACGCAGTATTTT.

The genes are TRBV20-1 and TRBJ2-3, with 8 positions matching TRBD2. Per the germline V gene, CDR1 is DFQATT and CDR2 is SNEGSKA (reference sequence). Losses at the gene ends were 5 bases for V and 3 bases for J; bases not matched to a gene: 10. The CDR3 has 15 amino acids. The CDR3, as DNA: TGCAGTGCTCGGTCCAAGCGGGGGACTACAGATACGCAGTATTTT. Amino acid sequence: CSARSKRGTTDTQYF.